Following are 26 T cell receptor beta chains from one sample sequenced in a study of blood T cell repertoires in COVID-19. Profiled with immunoSEQ multiplex PCR; TCRdb holds only in-frame clones, not every one. This sample has almost 80,000 clones, with about nine tenths found just once. Sequences were obtained from peripheral blood. The source of these receptors is a woman at least 80 years old with acute or convalescent COVID-19.

CDR3 in amino acids: CASSTATSGRDEQYF. The DNA for the CDR3 is TGTGCCAGTAGTACAGCGACTAGCGGGAGAGACGAGCAGTACTTC. The rearrangement uses TRBV19 and TRBJ2-7; 12 bases match TRBD2. The length of the CDR3 is 15 residues. CDR1 is LNHDA and CDR2 is SQIVND in the germline V gene (reference sequence). The V segment lost 4 bases and the J segment 5 bases; nucleotides outside the gene matches: 6.

Worth noting for this clone: Compared with germline, one end of the junction differs, possibly owing to a read error. The J gene is TRBJ2-3, the V gene TRBV7-7; D is possibly TRBD1 (6 bases). This CDR3 has 15 residues. The germline V gene has CDR1 SSHAT and CDR2 FNYEAQ (reference sequence). CDR3 DNA sequence: TGTGCTAGCAGCCGGGGCGGCGGACAGTCAGATACGCAGTATTTT. Encoded protein: CASSRGGGQSDTQYF.

This sequence joins TRBV24-1 and TRBJ2-2, with D perhaps TRBD1 (5 bases). From germline, CDR1 is KGHDR and CDR2 SFDVKD. The germline V and J ends were trimmed by 5 bases and 6 bases, with 6 bases remaining between them. The CDR3 sequence is 12 residues long. This CDR3 reads CATSGGPGELFF. The CDR3 DNA reads TGTGCCACCAGTGGGGGCCCCGGGGAGCTGTTTTTT.

The chain has TRBV19 and TRBJ1-5, with 7 bases aligning to TRBD1. Germline trimming cut 5 bases from V and 9 bases from J; bases unmatched to any gene: 13. The CDR3 spans 15 residues. Germline V gives CDR1 LNHDA, CDR2 SQIVND (reference sequence). The CDR3: CASSGTANPWRPQHF. The CDR3 DNA reads as TGTGCCAGTAGTGGGACAGCGAACCCCTGGCGGCCCCAGCATTTT.

The genes are TRBV6-4 and TRBJ2-3; 9 bases map to TRBD2. Germline values: CDR1 MRHNA, CDR2 SNTAGT. The CDR3 extends over 16 amino acids. Germline trimming cut 2 bases from V and 1 base from J; bases unmatched to any gene: 4. CDR3 in amino acids: CASSDKTSGGTDTQYF. CDR3 sequence (DNA): TGTGCCAGCAGTGACAAGACTAGCGGAGGCACAGATACGCAGTATTTT.

In its sample, this clone was seen once. The sample carries other DNA sequences with the same CDR3. CDR3 loop: CSVGTGANYGYTF. The CDR3 DNA is TGCAGCGTTGGGACAGGGGCTAACTATGGCTACACCTTC. This chain uses TRBV29-1 with TRBJ1-2; 9 bases line up with TRBD1. Germline trimming cut 4 bases from V and 0 bases from J; bases unmatched to any gene: 0. The CDR3 is 13 amino acids. Germline lookup yields CDR1 SQVTM and CDR2 ANQGSEA. The variable domain in full, with the rest retrieved from reference TRBV29-1 and TRBJ1-2, is SAVISQKPSRDICQRGTSLTIQCQVDSQVTMMFWYRQQPGQSLTLIATANQGSEATYESGFVIDKFPISRPNLTFSTLTVSNMSPEDSSIYLCSVGTGANYGYTFGSGTRLTVV.

This clone was counted a few times. This rearrangement joins TRBV6-1 to TRBJ1-5, with 8 bases fitting TRBD1. The CDR3 runs 16 residues. J was trimmed by 4 bases and V by 0 bases; bases with no gene match: 5. Looked up from germline, CDR1 is MNHNS and CDR2 is SASEGT. CDR3 residues: CASSEASNRGNQPQHF. The DNA of the CDR3 is TGTGCCAGCAGTGAAGCGTCTAACAGGGGGAATCAGCCCCAGCATTTT.

The J gene is TRBJ2-5, the V gene TRBV5-1, with 12 positions matching TRBD2. This CDR3 comprises 16 residues. V dropped 2 bases and J dropped 1; count of bases not matched to a gene: 3. Germline loops: CDR1 SGHRS, CDR2 YFSETQ. The CDR3 bases are TGCGCCAGCAGCTTCGGACTAGCGGGGATCCAAGAGACCCAGTACTTC. The encoded protein is CASSFGLAGIQETQYF. The entire variable domain, with the rest obtained from reference TRBV5-1 and TRBJ2-5, is as follows: KAGVTQTPRYLIKTRGQQVTLSCSPISGHRSVSWYQQTPGQGLQFLFEYFSETQRNKGNFPGRFSGRQFSNSRSEMNVSTLELGDSALYLCASSFGLAGIQETQYFGPGTRLLVL.

V usage is TRBV7-9 and J usage is TRBJ2-5; TRBD1 matches 8 bases. Germline lookup yields CDR1 SEHNR and CDR2 FQNEAQ (reference sequence). The CDR3 length is 14 residues. The J segment lost 5 bases and the V segment lost 5 bases, leaving 7 bases of the junction unmatched. The chain's CDR3 is CASSRTGGAETQYF. DNA for the CDR3: TGTGCCAGCAGCCGAACAGGGGGTGCGGAGACCCAGTACTTC.

The chain has TRBV10-3 and TRBJ1-2, with a possible D match to TRBD1 (6 bases). The CDR3 has 14 amino acids. From germline, CDR1 is ENHRY and CDR2 SYGVKD. V was cut by 2 bases and J by 4 bases, with 11 bases left in between. The CDR3 sequence is CAISESGGAYGYTF. The CDR3 DNA is TGTGCCATCAGTGAGAGCGGGGGGGCCTATGGCTACACCTTC.

The V and J genes are TRBV24-1 and TRBJ2-3; 9 bases align to TRBD2. The length of the CDR3 is 18 residues. CDR1 and CDR2 from the germline V gene are KGHDR and SFDVKD. J gave up 3 bases and V 2 bases, and 11 bases lay outside the gene matches. The CDR3: CATSDSFGGAGGTDTQYF. CDR3 coding DNA: TGTGCCACCAGTGATTCCTTCGGGGGAGCGGGGGGTACAGATACGCAGTATTTT.

This clone was seen once. The chain employs TRBV4-1 and TRBJ1-3, with 8 bases aligning to TRBD1. CDR3 length: 17 residues. J was trimmed by 2 bases and V by 4 bases; bases with no gene match: 10. Germline V CDR1 and CDR2: MGHRA, YSYEKL. The DNA of the CDR3 is TGCGCCAGCAGCCCGGGTCGGGGCAGGGGGCCTGGAAACACCATATATTTT. Its translation is CASSPGRGRGPGNTIYF.

The CDR3 protein is CASSVGTSGSPGSYEQYF. In DNA form, the CDR3 reads TGTGCCAGCAGTGTTGGGACTAGCGGGAGCCCGGGTTCCTACGAGCAGTACTTC. J is TRBJ2-7 and V is TRBV6-1; 14 bases map to TRBD2. The CDR3 extends over 18 amino acids. CDR1 is MNHNS, CDR2 SASEGT, per germline. The V segment lost 4 bases and the J segment 1 base; nucleotides outside the gene matches: 9.

V usage is TRBV6-1 and J usage is TRBJ2-7, with D unresolved. The CDR3 is 15 residues long. V was shortened by 1 base and J by 4 bases, with 14 bases between the two germline ends. CDR1 and CDR2 (germline): MNHNS, SASEGT. CDR3 loop: CASSEGSRILYEQYF. In DNA, the CDR3 is TGTGCCAGCAGTGAAGGGTCGAGGATTCTGTACGAGCAGTACTTC.

This clone was detected only a few times. The chain carries TRBV12-5 and TRBJ2-2; possibly TRBD1 for D (7 bases). Trimming pared 2 bases from V and 6 bases from J, leaving 19 bases between. The CDR3 runs 17 residues. The V gene's germline CDR1 is LGHNT and CDR2 FRNRAP. CDR3 bases: TGTGCTAGTGGTTTGCCACGGGGCAGGGGGGAGGCCGGGGAGCTGTTTTTT. Encoded protein: CASGLPRGRGEAGELFF.

This clone was detected once. This chain connects TRBV3-1 (or the pseudogene TRBV3-2) to TRBJ2-5, with 14 bases fitting TRBD2. J lost 2 bases, V lost 4 bases, and 6 bases had no gene match. The CDR3 totals 17 residues. Per germline, CDR1 LGHDT and CDR2 YNNKEL (reference sequence). CDR3 amino acids: CASSLLGLAGDQETQYF. Written as DNA, the CDR3 is TGTGCCAGCAGCCTCCTGGGACTAGCGGGAGATCAAGAGACCCAGTACTTC.

The rearrangement joins TRBV2 to TRBJ2-2, with D hard to call. CDR1 and CDR2 (germline): SNHLY, FYNNEI. Trimming stripped 4 bases from V and 5 bases from J, with 8 bases between. This CDR3 contains 13 residues. CDR3 sequence (DNA): TGTGCCAGCAGTGGACTGCTGACCGGGGAGCTGTTTTTT. It encodes CASSGLLTGELFF.

The gene calls are TRBV5-1 and TRBJ2-1; D is unclear. The CDR3 has 15 amino acids. Germline loops: CDR1 SGHRS, CDR2 YFSETQ. The ends were cut back, 0 bases at V and 1 base at J, with 8 bases in the middle. As DNA, the CDR3 is TGCGCCAGCAGCTTGGGGGCAGGTTCCTACAATGAGCAGTTCTTC. It translates to CASSLGAGSYNEQFF.

The rearrangement uses TRBV19 and TRBJ1-1, with D uncertain. Trimming cost V 3 bases and J 1 base, with 12 bases left between them. The CDR3 spans 15 residues. The V gene's germline CDR1 is LNHDA and CDR2 SQIVND (reference sequence). The CDR3: CASSIGRRTNTEAFF. The CDR3 DNA follows: TGTGCCAGTAGTATCGGGAGGAGAACGAACACTGAAGCTTTCTTT.

This clone showed up just once. This rearrangement joins TRBV7-2 to TRBJ1-2; D is undetermined. Germline V gene lookup returns CDR1 SGHTA and CDR2 FQGNSA. The CDR3 length is 13 residues. Trimming stripped 3 bases from V and 1 base from J, with 6 bases between. The CDR3 region is CASSFNSNYGYTF. The DNA for the CDR3 is TGTGCCAGCAGCTTCAACAGTAACTATGGCTACACCTTC. Full variable domain (missing parts from reference TRBV7-2 and TRBJ1-2): GAGVSQSPSNKVTEKGKDVELRCDPISGHTALYWYRQSLGQGLEFLIYFQGNSAPDKSGLPSDRFSAERTGGSVSTLTIQRTQQEDSAVYLCASSFNSNYGYTFGSGTRLTVV.

The V and J genes are TRBV6-5 and TRBJ1-5; a weak D match, TRBD1 (5 bases). CDR3 length: 15 amino acids. V lost 0 bases and J 6 bases, leaving 12 bases between the germline ends. Germline CDR1 MNHEY, CDR2 SVGAGI. The CDR3 bases are TGTGCCAGCAGTTACTCGATCCAGGGAGGTCAGCCCCAGCATTTT. It is translated as CASSYSIQGGQPQHF.

The rearrangement uses TRBV28 and TRBJ2-5, with TRBD1 identical over 11 bases. Trimming cost V 6 bases and J 5 bases; bases outside gene matches: 11. This CDR3 spans 16 amino acids. Looked up from germline, CDR1 is MDHEN and CDR2 is SYDVKM. The CDR3 DNA sequence: TGTGCCAGCAGACCTGGGGGACAGGGGGTAGTGGAGACCCAGTACTTC. This gives the protein CASRPGGQGVVETQYF. Based on the CDR3 plus reference TRBV28 and TRBJ2-5, the full variable domain is DVKVTQSSRYLVKRTGEKVFLECVQDMDHENMFWYRQDPGLGLRLIYFSYDVKMKEKGDIPEGYSVSREKKERFSLILESASTNQTSMYLCASRPGGQGVVETQYFGPGTRLLVL.

The chain uses TRBV19 and TRBJ1-1, with D unclear. Trimming shortened V by 6 bases and J by 4 bases, and 18 bases separated the two germline ends. The CDR3 length is 15 residues. Germline assignment: CDR1 LNHDA and CDR2 SQIVND (reference sequence). Written as DNA, the CDR3 is TGTGCCAGTAGGTTTGTGTGGGAGGGAGGCACTGAAGCTTTCTTT. It translates to CASRFVWEGGTEAFF.

DNA for the CDR3: TGTGCCAGCAGCTTGTTAGCGTACAGCACAGATACGCAGTATTTT. This translates into CASSLLAYSTDTQYF. The chain uses TRBV5-4 and TRBJ2-3; perhaps TRBD2 as D (5 bases). Germline V gene sequence: CDR1 SGHNT, CDR2 YYREEE (reference sequence). V gave up 1 base and J gave up 0 bases, with 9 bases separating them. The length of the CDR3 is 15 residues. The variable domain in full, with the rest retrieved from reference TRBV5-4 and TRBJ2-3, is ETGVTQSPTHLIKTRGQQVTLRCSSQSGHNTVSWYQQALGQGPQFIFQYYREEENGRGNFPPRFSGLQFPNYSSELNVNALELDDSALYLCASSLLAYSTDTQYFGPGTRLTVL.

The V gene is TRBV3-1 (or the pseudogene TRBV3-2), the J gene TRBJ2-7; D not resolved. The germline V gene encodes CDR1 LGHDT and CDR2 YNNKEL (reference sequence). This CDR3 spans 15 amino acids. V was clipped by 0 bases and J by 5 bases, with 14 bases between them. The CDR3 region has the DNA TGTGCCAGCAGCCAAGATGTGAGCACTCTGGACGAGCAGTACTTC. Protein product: CASSQDVSTLDEQYF.

The CDR3, as DNA: TGTGCCAGCAGCTTACACGCATCAGGAGGGGGCACCTACAATGAGCAGTTCTTC. Translated, it gives CASSLHASGGGTYNEQFF. V usage is TRBV11-2 and J usage is TRBJ2-1, with D perhaps TRBD1 (7 bases). Germline V lookup: CDR1 SGHAT, CDR2 FQNNGV. CDR3 length: 18 residues. V gave up 2 bases and J gave up 2 bases, with 19 bases separating them.